These 9 T cell receptor beta chains came from one sample sequenced in a study of T cells in Graves' hyperthyroidism and ophthalmopathy. TCR beta CDR3 sequences were amplified from RNA transcripts. HTBI primers were employed in a first-round RT-PCR of the TCR CDR3. TCRdb re-analysed the multiplex PCR reads in MiXCR, keeping a single row per CDR3 protein. The sample has a few hundred thousand distinct CDR3 sequences, roughly 46% seen once. The source material was peripheral blood or thyroid tissue (not recorded which). Receptors originate from a woman aged 18-35 years with Graves' hyperthyroidism.

This chain links TRBV24-1 with TRBJ2-3, with D hard to call. There are 15 residues in the CDR3. V lost 7 bases to trimming and J lost 1 base, with 14 bases between them. Germline CDR1 reads KGHDR; CDR2 reads SFDVKD. CDR3 region: CATRSSGPGTDTQYF. The DNA for the CDR3 is TGTGCCACCAGATCCTCCGGACCTGGCACAGATACGCAGTATTTT.

V usage is TRBV18 and J usage is TRBJ1-3; D is perhaps TRBD1 (5 bases). Trimming removed 5 bases at V and 0 bases at J, with 11 bases between. This CDR3 spans 15 amino acids. The germline gives CDR1 KGHSH, CDR2 LQKENI. Here the CDR3 reads CASSTTATSGNTIYF. The CDR3 region has the DNA TGTGCCAGCTCAACGACAGCCACCTCTGGAAACACCATATATTTT.

This sequence joins TRBV10-3 and TRBJ1-2, with 10 bases that match TRBD1. This CDR3 contains 12 residues. Germline V gives CDR1 ENHRY, CDR2 SYGVKD. V lost 6 bases, J lost 7 bases, and 2 bases stayed unmatched. The CDR3 is CAISGTGVGYTF. The CDR3 region has the DNA TGTGCCATCAGCGGGACAGGGGTTGGCTACACCTTC.

Many counts were recorded for this clonotype. The gene calls are TRBV7-8 and TRBJ1-5, with D hard to call. This CDR3 contains 12 residues. Between the trimmed V and J ends, which lost 2 bases and 10 bases, there was a span of 9 bases. The germline CDR1 and CDR2 sequences are SGHVS and FQNEAQ. The chain's CDR3 is CASSLKGRPQHF. Here the CDR3 DNA reads TGTGCCAGCAGCTTAAAAGGAAGACCCCAGCATTTT.

This clonotype was detected ten times or more. V and J are TRBV20-1 and TRBJ2-2, with D possibly being TRBD2 (6 bases). CDR3 length equals 12 residues. Trimming removed 6 bases from V and 5 bases from J, with 10 bases in between. Germline CDR1 is DFQATT and CDR2 is SNEGSKA (reference sequence). The CDR3 reads CSALSGTGELFF. The DNA for the CDR3 is TGCAGTGCACTCAGCGGGACCGGGGAGCTGTTTTTT.

J is TRBJ2-5 and V is TRBV10-3, with 7 bases lining up with TRBD2. Germline-derived CDR1 and CDR2 are ENHRY and SYGVKD. This CDR3 region has 13 residues. V dropped 3 bases and J dropped 5; count of bases not matched to a gene: 3. The chain's CDR3 is CAISETRGETQYF. CDR3 sequence (DNA): TGTGCCATCAGTGAAACGCGGGGGGAGACCCAGTACTTC.

This clonotype was detected a few times. This could be a read error, since a much larger clone is one nucleotide away. The chain recombines TRBV7-2 with TRBJ1-2; 10 bases map to TRBD1. The length of the CDR3 is 14 residues. The germline V gene has CDR1 SGHTA and CDR2 FQGNSA. The junction had 4 bases not matched to a gene; V was cut back by 4 bases and J by 5 bases. The CDR3 loop is CASSSRQGAYGYTF. For the CDR3, the DNA is TGTGCCAGCAGCTCCAGACAGGGGGCTTATGGCTACACCTTC.

This clonotype has a count of ten or more. This rearrangement joins TRBV7-9 to TRBJ1-4, with a weak D call TRBD1 (5 bases). Per germline, CDR1 SEHNR and CDR2 FQNEAQ (reference sequence). CDR3 length equals 17 residues. V lost 2 bases and J lost 0, with 13 bases in between. The CDR3 protein is CASSLTSRDATNEKLFF. CDR3 coding DNA: TGTGCCAGCAGCTTAACATCCAGGGACGCAACTAATGAAAAACTGTTTTTT.

This clonotype has at least ten counts. CDR3 region: CASRSGQGSDYGYTF. The CDR3 DNA is TGTGCCAGCAGATCAGGACAGGGGAGTGACTATGGCTACACCTTC. The chain is built from TRBV6-2 or TRBV6-3 and TRBJ1-2; 9 bases fit TRBD1. CDR1 MNHEY and CDR2 SVGEGT come from the germline V gene. V dropped 6 bases and J dropped 3; count of bases not matched to a gene: 8. The CDR3 is 15 amino acids.